Below, 3 T cell receptor beta chains from the same sample are listed, as sequenced in a study of T cell responses to AZD1222 COVID-19 vaccine. The protocol was immunoSEQ multiplex PCR, while the TCRdb copy is restricted to in-frame clones and leaves out a portion. The sample yields approximately 150,000 clones, more than 80% seen once. The material sequenced was peripheral blood, taken 28 days after the second dose of the MenACWY control vaccine. These receptors were taken from an adult who received the MenACWY meningococcal vaccine as a control.

In its sample, this clone was seen once. The V gene is TRBV28, the J gene TRBJ2-5; 7 bases fit TRBD1. V shed 5 bases, J shed 0 bases, and the junction held 9 bases outside the gene matches. Germline V gene lookup returns CDR1 MDHEN and CDR2 SYDVKM. The CDR3 covers 16 residues. The CDR3 bases are TGTGCCAGCAGTCAAGGGACAGCCCCTGACCAAGAGACCCAGTACTTC. Translation: CASSQGTAPDQETQYF.

The chain couples TRBV5-4 to TRBJ1-3, with D uncertain. The CDR3 runs to 13 residues. Germline V gives CDR1 SGHNT, CDR2 YYREEE (reference sequence). Trimming removed 4 bases from V and 0 bases from J, with 5 bases in between. DNA for the CDR3: TGTGCCAGCAGCACCGACTCTGGAAACACCATATATTTT. As protein: CASSTDSGNTIYF.

As DNA, the CDR3 is TGTGCCAGCAGCCCCCATGGTACCCCTAGCACAGATACGCAGTATTTT. Translation: CASSPHGTPSTDTQYF. V and J are TRBV7-3 and TRBJ2-3; D is unclear. This CDR3 spans 16 amino acids. Deletions cut 5 bases from V and 0 bases from J, with 15 bases between. Germline loops: CDR1 SGHTA, CDR2 FQGTGA.